This T cell receptor (beta chain) was obtained from a study of T cells in narcolepsy. Study-wide results and caveats: Autoreactive HCRT-specific and TRIB2-specific clonotypes were marked in same-patient CSF-versus-blood CD4+ comparisons.

The protocol was immunoSEQ multiplex PCR, while the TCRdb copy is restricted to in-frame clones and leaves out a portion. The repertoire holds roughly 17,000 clones, with roughly two thirds as singletons. This clone was detected only once. Its cognate antigen is unknown. Trimming left V 1 base short and J 2 bases short, with 11 bases between. CDR1 is MGHRA, CDR2 YSYEKL, per germline. This CDR3 has 15 amino acids. This receptor was taken from a human donor with narcolepsy. The chain links TRBV4-1 to TRBJ1-2; D not certain. The sequencing input was CD45RA- memory CD8+ T cells from PBMCs. CDR3 sequence reads: CASSQAFMGNYGYTF. CDR3 nucleotides: TGCGCCAGCAGCCAAGCTTTTATGGGGAACTATGGCTACACCTTC.